These T cell receptor beta chains were read from a single sample in a study of Tregs in tolerant kidney transplant recipients. Data came from immunoSEQ multiplex PCR; TCRdb stores just in-frame clones and leaves some out. The table has tens of thousands of clones, 65% to 85% seen once. The antigens of these receptors remain unknown. Source material: Tregs from blood cultured with allogeneic cells. The receptors shown here come from a human donor in good health. Each CDR3 is given with its conserved first and last residue. D genes are given only for firm matches. Some rows mark clone size as missing; the rest say once, few, many or name a class of expanded clone.

v_call	clone_size	j_call	d_call	cdr3_aa	cdr3_nt
TRBV28	.	TRBJ2-7	TRBD1	CASSSDIWGIRGHPYEQYF	TGTGCCAGCAGTTCCGATATATGGGGGATTAGGGGGCACCCCTACGAGCAGTACTTC
TRBV4-1	.	TRBJ2-1	TRBD1	CASSSTRTGVLRGEQFF	TGCGCCAGCAGCTCTACTCGTACAGGGGTTTTACGCGGTGAGCAGTTCTTC
TRBV7-9	.	TRBJ2-5	TRBD2	CASSVAGGRWETQYF	TGTGCCAGCAGCGTAGCGGGAGGCCGGTGGGAGACCCAGTACTTC
TRBV7-9	.	TRBJ2-2	TRBD2	CASSSPVLAGAYTGELFF	TGTGCCAGCAGCTCCCCGGTCCTAGCGGGAGCGTACACCGGGGAGCTGTTTTTT
TRBV7-9	few	TRBJ2-5	.	CASSLAIGEDTTQETQYF	TGTGCCAGCAGCTTAGCAATAGGTGAAGACACCACCCAAGAGACCCAGTACTTC
TRBV28	.	TRBJ2-7	.	CASSYDVLYEQYF	TGTGCCAGCAGTTATGATGTATTGTACGAGCAGTACTTC
TRBV7-9	.	TRBJ2-2	.	CASSRPEVWELFF	TGTGCCAGCAGCCGTCCGGAGGTTTGGGAGCTGTTTTTT
TRBV7-4	.	TRBJ1-2	.	CASSLIANYGYTF	TGTGCCAGCAGCTTGATAGCTAACTATGGCTACACCTTC
TRBV7-2	.	TRBJ2-3	TRBD2	CASSFLAGGPGTDTQYF	TGTGCCAGCAGCTTTCTAGCGGGGGGGCCGGGCACAGATACGCAGTATTTT
TRBV4-3	.	TRBJ2-7	.	CASSRGPPGNEQYF	TGCGCCAGCAGCCGAGGCCCCCCGGGTAACGAGCAGTACTTC
TRBV11-2	.	TRBJ1-1	.	CASRPGDMNTEAFF	TGTGCCAGCAGACCAGGGGATATGAACACTGAAGCTTTCTTT
TRBV19	.	TRBJ1-1	.	CASSMGEGTEAFF	TGTGCCAGTAGTATGGGCGAGGGGACTGAAGCTTTCTTT
TRBV9	.	TRBJ2-5	TRBD1	CASSVDRGGETQYF	TGTGCCAGCAGCGTAGACAGGGGCGGGGAGACCCAGTACTTC
TRBV19	.	TRBJ2-2	.	CATPDLSRTGELFF	TGTGCCACCCCGGACCTTAGCCGCACCGGGGAGCTGTTTTTT
TRBV5-4	.	TRBJ2-3	.	CASSLDGGPKDTQYF	TGTGCCAGCAGCTTGGACGGAGGGCCAAAAGATACGCAGTATTTT
TRBV19	.	TRBJ2-6	TRBD1	CASRQGSSGANVLTF	TGTGCCAGCCGACAGGGCAGCTCTGGGGCCAACGTCCTGACTTTC
TRBV11-2	once	TRBJ2-3	TRBD2	CASSPHVGSGEPLTDTQYF	TGTGCCAGCAGCCCCCATGTGGGGAGCGGGGAGCCGCTCACAGATACGCAGTATTTT
TRBV10-1	once	TRBJ1-3	TRBD1	CASRRGQGRYTIYF	TGCGCCAGCAGGAGGGGACAGGGGAGGTACACCATATATTTT
TRBV20-1	.	TRBJ2-5	.	CSARVGETQYF	TGCAGTGCTAGAGTGGGGGAGACCCAGTACTTC
TRBV19	.	TRBJ1-3	.	CASTYVQGSGNTIYF	TGTGCCAGTACCTACGTACAAGGCTCTGGAAACACCATATATTTT
TRBV10-3	.	TRBJ2-1	.	CAIRAAGVFNEQFF	TGTGCCATCAGGGCCGCAGGGGTTTTCAATGAGCAGTTCTTC
TRBV5-1	.	TRBJ1-1	.	CASSLQMNTEAFF	TGCGCCAGCAGCCTACAGATGAACACTGAAGCTTTCTTT
TRBV6-5	.	TRBJ2-7	TRBD1	CASSTTGGYEQYF	TGTGCCAGCAGTACGACAGGGGGCTACGAGCAGTACTTC
TRBV4-1	.	TRBJ1-2	.	CASSQDPTSRGKLRLGNYGYTF	TGCGCCAGCAGCCAAGATCCTACTAGCCGGGGGAAACTGCGTCTGGGTAACTATGGCTACACCTTC
TRBV2	.	TRBJ1-4	.	CASSEDTVNEKLFF	TGTGCCAGCAGTGAGGACACTGTTAATGAAAAACTGTTTTTT
TRBV28	once	TRBJ1-5	.	CASARGGGNQPQHF	TGTGCCAGTGCGAGGGGGGGAGGGAATCAGCCCCAGCATTTT
TRBV4-1	.	TRBJ2-6	.	CASSQRDTGANVLTF	TGCGCCAGCAGCCAACGGGATACTGGGGCCAACGTCCTGACTTTC
TRBV5-6	.	TRBJ2-3	TRBD2	CASSLETSAPTDTQYF	TGTGCCAGCAGTCTCGAGACTAGCGCACCCACAGATACGCAGTATTTT
TRBV29-1	.	TRBJ2-1	.	CSLREDQGEQFF	TGCAGCCTACGGGAAGATCAGGGAGAGCAGTTCTTC
TRBV19	once	TRBJ1-3	.	CASSIHARGSGNTIYF	TGTGCCAGTAGTATTCATGCACGAGGCTCTGGAAACACCATATATTTT
TRBV5-1	.	TRBJ1-2	.	CASSLNVARSGWRYGYTF	TGCGCCAGCAGCTTGAATGTGGCACGATCAGGGTGGAGGTATGGCTACACCTTC
TRBV6-1	.	TRBJ2-3	TRBD2	CASRTSGVRADTQYF	TGTGCCAGCAGAACTAGCGGGGTCCGGGCAGATACGCAGTATTTT
TRBV5-1	.	TRBJ2-2	TRBD1	CASSTPDRRTGELFF	TGCGCCAGCAGCACACCGGACAGGCGGACCGGGGAGCTGTTTTTT
TRBV7-2	.	TRBJ1-2	TRBD1	CASSPSHPGQGALRYGYTF	TGTGCCAGCAGCCCGTCCCATCCGGGACAGGGGGCGCTTAGGTATGGCTACACCTTC
TRBV18	medium-sized	TRBJ2-2	TRBD2	CASSPGLAGVNTGELFF	TGTGCCAGCTCTCCCGGACTAGCGGGGGTGAACACCGGGGAGCTGTTTTTT
TRBV29-1	once	TRBJ2-5	.	CSVERFETQYF	TGCAGCGTTGAAAGGTTCGAGACCCAGTACTTC
TRBV18	.	TRBJ2-7	TRBD2	CASSPSGRGAYEQYF	TGTGCCAGCTCGCCTAGCGGGAGAGGGGCCTACGAGCAGTACTTC
TRBV10-3	.	TRBJ1-2	.	CAIRQAGYGYTF	TGTGCCATCAGACAGGCTGGCTATGGCTACACCTTC
TRBV7-2	.	TRBJ1-1	.	CASSAWRRTEAFF	TGTGCCAGCAGCGCGTGGCGAAGAACTGAAGCTTTCTTT
TRBV5-8	few	TRBJ2-3	.	CASSLAIIAQGTDTQYF	TGTGCCAGCAGCTTGGCTATTATCGCACAGGGCACAGATACGCAGTATTTT
TRBV18	once	TRBJ2-7	.	CASSPLQRHMREQYF	TGTGCCAGCTCACCACTGCAGCGGCATATGCGCGAGCAGTACTTC
TRBV19	.	TRBJ1-6	.	CASSPGRELTPLHF	TGTGCCAGTAGCCCCGGGAGGGAACTCACACCCCTCCACTTT
TRBV5-1	few	TRBJ2-1	TRBD2	CASSFPGLAYNEQFF	TGCGCCAGCAGCTTCCCCGGACTAGCCTACAATGAGCAGTTCTTC
TRBV21-1	.	TRBJ2-7	.	CASSKEEESSYEQYF	TGTGCCAGCAGCAAAGAGGAGGAATCCTCCTACGAGCAGTACTTC